These 3 T cell receptor beta chains originate from one sample sequenced in a study of cytomegalovirus exposure and HLA in healthy donors. It was with 60 Vbeta and 13 Jbeta primers that the PCR ran. The repertoire was sequenced with immunoSEQ multiplex PCR; TCRdb's copy has only in-frame clones and lacks some. The sample comprises 100,000 or so clones, 75% of which are singletons, and around 14% rests with the top ten. Sequences were obtained from PBMCs. Receptors originate from a male donor in good health and CMV-seropositive.

A single count supports this clone. This chain's CDR3 is CASSLLGETGELFF. CDR3 DNA sequence: TGTGCCAGCAGCCTCCTAGGAGAGACTGGGGAGCTGTTTTTT. J is TRBJ2-2 and V is TRBV6-5; D not resolved. The CDR3 extends over 14 amino acids. Per germline, CDR1 MNHEY and CDR2 SVGAGI. Trimming shortened V by 6 bases and J by 8 bases, and 16 bases separated the two germline ends.

V and J are TRBV4-1 and TRBJ2-7; 9 positions agree with TRBD1. V gave up 4 bases and J gave up 6 bases; unmatched junction bases: 10. The germline CDR1 and CDR2 sequences are MGHRA and YSYEKL. The CDR3 length is 15 residues. The CDR3 region is CASSLLDRGSLEQYF. The CDR3 DNA reads as TGCGCCAGCAGCCTGTTGGACAGGGGTTCCCTCGAGCAGTACTTC.

The chain joins TRBV6-5 to TRBJ1-5, with D hard to call. CDR1 is MNHEY and CDR2 is SVGAGI in the germline V gene. Between the trimmed V and J ends, which lost 6 bases and 0 bases, there was a span of 6 bases. The length of the CDR3 is 13 residues. The CDR3 DNA reads TGTGCCAGCAGCCGGGGTAGCAATCAGCCCCAGCATTTT. Protein: CASSRGSNQPQHF.